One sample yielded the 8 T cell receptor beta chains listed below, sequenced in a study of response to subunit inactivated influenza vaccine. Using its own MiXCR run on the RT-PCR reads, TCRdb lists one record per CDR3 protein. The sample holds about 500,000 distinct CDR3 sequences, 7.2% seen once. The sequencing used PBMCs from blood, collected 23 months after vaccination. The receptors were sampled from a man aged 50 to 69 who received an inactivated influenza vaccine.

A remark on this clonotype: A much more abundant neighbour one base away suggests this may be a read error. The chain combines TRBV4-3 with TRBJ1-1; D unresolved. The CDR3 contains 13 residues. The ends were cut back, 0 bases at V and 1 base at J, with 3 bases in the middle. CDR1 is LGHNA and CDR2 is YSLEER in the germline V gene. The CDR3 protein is CASSQEKNTEAFF. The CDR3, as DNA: TGCGCCAGCAGCCAAGAGAAGAACACTGAAGCTTTCTTT.

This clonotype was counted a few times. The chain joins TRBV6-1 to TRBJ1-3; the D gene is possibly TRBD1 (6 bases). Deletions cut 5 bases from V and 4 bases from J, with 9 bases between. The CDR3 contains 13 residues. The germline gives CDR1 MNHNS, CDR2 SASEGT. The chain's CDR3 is CASSRTEGNTIYF. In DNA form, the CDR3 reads TGTGCCAGCAGTCGGACAGAAGGAAACACCATATATTTT.

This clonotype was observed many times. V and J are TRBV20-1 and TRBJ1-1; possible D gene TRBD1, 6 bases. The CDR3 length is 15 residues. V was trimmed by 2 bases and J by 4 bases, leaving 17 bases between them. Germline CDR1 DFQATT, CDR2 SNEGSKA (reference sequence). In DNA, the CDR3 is TGCAGTGCTAGACACCCGGGACGAGGGGGCACTGAAGCTTTCTTT. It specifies CSARHPGRGGTEAFF.

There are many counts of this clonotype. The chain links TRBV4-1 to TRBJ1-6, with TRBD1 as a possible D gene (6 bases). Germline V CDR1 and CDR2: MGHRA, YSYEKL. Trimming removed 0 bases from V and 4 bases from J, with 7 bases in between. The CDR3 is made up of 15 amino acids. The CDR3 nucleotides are TGCGCCAGCAGCCAAGATGGACAGTATAATTCACCCCTCCACTTT. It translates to CASSQDGQYNSPLHF.

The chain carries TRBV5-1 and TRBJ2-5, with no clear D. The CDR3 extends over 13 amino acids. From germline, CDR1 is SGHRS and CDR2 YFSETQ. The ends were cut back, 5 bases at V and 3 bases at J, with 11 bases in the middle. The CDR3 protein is CASRMGREETQYF. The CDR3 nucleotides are TGCGCCAGCAGGATGGGCCGCGAAGAGACCCAGTACTTC.

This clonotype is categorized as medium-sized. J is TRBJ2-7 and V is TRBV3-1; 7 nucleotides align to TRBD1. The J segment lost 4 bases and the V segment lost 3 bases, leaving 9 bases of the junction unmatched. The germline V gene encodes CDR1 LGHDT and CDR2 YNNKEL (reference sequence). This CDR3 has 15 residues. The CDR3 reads CASSQGPGQIYEQYF. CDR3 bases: TGTGCCAGCAGCCAGGGACCGGGACAGATTTACGAGCAGTACTTC.

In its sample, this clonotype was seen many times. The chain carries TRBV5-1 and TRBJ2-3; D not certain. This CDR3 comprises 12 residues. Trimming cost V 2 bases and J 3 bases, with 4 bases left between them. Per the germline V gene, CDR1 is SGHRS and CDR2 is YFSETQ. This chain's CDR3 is CASSFRTDTQYF. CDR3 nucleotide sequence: TGCGCCAGCAGCTTCAGGACAGATACGCAGTATTTT. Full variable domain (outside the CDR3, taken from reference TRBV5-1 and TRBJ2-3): KAGVTQTPRYLIKTRGQQVTLSCSPISGHRSVSWYQQTPGQGLQFLFEYFSETQRNKGNFPGRFSGRQFSNSRSEMNVSTLELGDSALYLCASSFRTDTQYFGPGTRLTVL.

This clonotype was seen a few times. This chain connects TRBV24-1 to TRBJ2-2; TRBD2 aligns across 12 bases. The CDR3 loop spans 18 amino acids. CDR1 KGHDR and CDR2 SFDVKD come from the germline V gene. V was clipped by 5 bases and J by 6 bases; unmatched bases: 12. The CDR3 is CATSALTSGRVEAGELFF. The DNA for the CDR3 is TGTGCCACCAGTGCCCTGACTAGCGGGAGAGTCGAGGCCGGGGAGCTGTTTTTT.